The present entry profiles one T cell receptor (beta chain) with its context. Its antigen is still unknown. Clones were sequenced by immunoSEQ multiplex PCR, and TCRdb holds only the in-frame ones, with some missing. This sample has 120,000 or so clones, with approximately 92% found just once. The sample belongs to a study of T cell responses to AZD1222 COVID-19 vaccine. In the study overall: Both about-4-week and about-12-week second-dose recipients were combined. The study's findings and limits: Repertoire sampling was restricted to post-peak T cell response timepoints. White British ancestry dominated among donors, who included more females, and clonal diversity was possibly underestimated.

The V end lost 2 bases, the J end lost 0 bases, and 14 bases lay between the germline ends. Germline assignment: CDR1 KGHSH and CDR2 LQKENI. This CDR3 comprises 17 residues. V usage is TRBV18 and J usage is TRBJ2-1; D is possibly TRBD2 (6 bases). The specimen was peripheral blood, collected on day 0 of AZD1222 vaccination. The receptor was derived from an adult in good health. The CDR3 coding sequence is TGTGCCAGCTCACCATCCGAGGGAGGCCCCTCCTACAATGAGCAGTTCTTC. This gives the protein CASSPSEGGPSYNEQFF.